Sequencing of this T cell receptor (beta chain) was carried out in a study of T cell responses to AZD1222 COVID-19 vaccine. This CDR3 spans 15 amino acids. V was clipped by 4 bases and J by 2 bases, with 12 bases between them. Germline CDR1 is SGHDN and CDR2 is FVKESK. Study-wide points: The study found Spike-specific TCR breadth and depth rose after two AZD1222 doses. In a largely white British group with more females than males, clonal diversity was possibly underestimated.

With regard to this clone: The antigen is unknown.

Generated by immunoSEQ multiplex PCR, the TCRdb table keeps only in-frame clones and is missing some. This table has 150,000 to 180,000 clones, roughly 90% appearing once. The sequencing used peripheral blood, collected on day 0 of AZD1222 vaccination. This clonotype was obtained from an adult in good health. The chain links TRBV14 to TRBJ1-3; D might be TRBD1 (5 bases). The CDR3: CASSLAGWTGNTIYF. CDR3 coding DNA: TGTGCCAGCAGCCTTGCAGGGTGGACTGGAAACACCATATATTTT.